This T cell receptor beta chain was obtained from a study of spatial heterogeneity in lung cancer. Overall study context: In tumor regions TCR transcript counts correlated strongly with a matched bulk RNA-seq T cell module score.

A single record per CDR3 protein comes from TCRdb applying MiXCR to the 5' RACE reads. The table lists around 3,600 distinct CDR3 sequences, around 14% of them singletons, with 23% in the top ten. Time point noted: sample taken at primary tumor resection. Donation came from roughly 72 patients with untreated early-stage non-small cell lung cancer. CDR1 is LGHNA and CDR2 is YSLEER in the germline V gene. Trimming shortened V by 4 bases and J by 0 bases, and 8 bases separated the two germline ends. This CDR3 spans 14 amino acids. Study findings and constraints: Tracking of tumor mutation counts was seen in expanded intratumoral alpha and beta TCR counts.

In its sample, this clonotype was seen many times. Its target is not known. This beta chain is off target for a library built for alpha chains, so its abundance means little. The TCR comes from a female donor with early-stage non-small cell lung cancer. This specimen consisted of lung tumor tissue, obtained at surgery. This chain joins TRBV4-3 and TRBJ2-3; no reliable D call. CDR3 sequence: CASSLTRSTDTQYF. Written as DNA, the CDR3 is TGCGCCAGCAGCCTAACCAGGAGCACAGATACGCAGTATTTT.